The 14 T cell receptor beta chains presented below share a single source sample, sequenced in a study of regulatory T cells in long-lasting Graves disease (dated by TCRdb to about 2021). Per the publication, the time point label means: newly diagnosed GD, antithyroid drugs for less than 3 months. For both TCR sequencing and RNA sequencing, RNA was extracted from PBMCs using TRIzol. The receptor library was made with multiplex PCR. TCRdb shows the sequencer as Illumina HiSeq 4000. iRepertoire HTBI primers and Arm-PCR amplification of CDR3 regions were used to construct TCR beta libraries. The public reads were quality trimmed at Q25 with fastp and then assembled into clones with MiXCR by TCRdb, keeping productive beta chains. Every CDR3 protein is listed once, alongside the most common genes and DNA of its rows. For this sample there are 380,000 or so distinct CDR3 sequences; around 15% appear just once. The top ten hold roughly a fifth of the sample.

These same records also appear under a second study, on T cells in Graves' hyperthyroidism and ophthalmopathy.

This material consisted of peripheral blood mononuclear cells (PBMCs), taken at new diagnosis, from a patient treated with antithyroid drugs. The receptors stem from a woman aged 18-30 years with Graves disease. Donor details come from another sample of the same person, matched by shared clones.

This clonotype was detected a few times. The chain is built from TRBV28 and TRBJ1-4, with D possibly matching TRBD1 (5 bases). Trimming took off 6 bases at V and 8 bases at J, with 16 bases between the two ends. The germline gives CDR1 MDHEN, CDR2 SYDVKM. This CDR3 contains 14 residues. The CDR3 sequence is CASSRQGHSEKLFF. The CDR3 DNA is TGTGCCAGCAGCCGACAAGGACACTCCGAAAAACTGTTTTTT.

This chain uses TRBV27 with TRBJ2-7; 9 nucleotides align to TRBD1. V lost 4 bases and J lost 6; bases outside the gene matches: 16. Germline CDR1 and CDR2: MNHEY and SMNVEV (reference sequence). The CDR3 runs 17 residues. The CDR3 coding sequence is TGTGCCAGCAGTTCGCCCACCCGCCGGGACAGGGAAGGCGAGCAGTACTTC. Amino acid sequence: CASSSPTRRDREGEQYF.

The sample holds many counts of this clonotype. V and J are TRBV7-3 and TRBJ2-5; D is undetermined. CDR1 and CDR2 from the germline V gene are SGHTA and FQGTGA. The CDR3 is 13 residues long. Trimming removed 4 bases at V and 2 bases at J, with 8 bases between. The CDR3 DNA follows: TGTGCCAGCAGCTCTATGGGGCAAGAGACCCAGTACTTC. The encoded protein is CASSSMGQETQYF.

The rearrangement links TRBV27 to TRBJ2-7; no firm D call. Germline V gene sequence: CDR1 MNHEY, CDR2 SMNVEV (reference sequence). The length of the CDR3 is 14 residues. The germline V and J ends were trimmed by 7 bases and 0 bases, with 13 bases remaining between them. CDR3 sequence reads: CASTRHLSSYEQYF. Written as DNA, the CDR3 is TGTGCCAGCACCCGTCACCTCAGCTCCTACGAGCAGTACTTC.

In DNA form, the CDR3 reads TGTGCTAGTGGGCAGGGCCTCACGCAGTATTTT. Protein sequence: CASGQGLTQYF. The rearrangement joins TRBV12-5 to TRBJ2-3; possible D gene TRBD1, 5 bases. V was clipped by 6 bases and J by 9 bases, with 10 bases between them. This CDR3 comprises 11 residues. The V gene's germline CDR1 is LGHNT and CDR2 FRNRAP.

The chain couples TRBV12-3 or TRBV12-4 to TRBJ1-3; D unclear. This CDR3 spans 15 amino acids. V lost 4 bases, J lost 4 bases, and 14 bases lay in between. CDR3 nucleotide sequence: TGTGCCAGCAGTTCACCCGAGGGCGACGGAAACACCATATATTTT. Translating it yields CASSSPEGDGNTIYF.

At least ten counts were recorded for this clonotype. This chain joins TRBV9 and TRBJ1-1; D uncertain. Trimming took 0 bases from V and 5 from J, leaving 8 bases between them. The CDR3 loop spans 13 amino acids. Germline V lookup: CDR1 SGDLS, CDR2 YYNGEE. The CDR3 sequence is CASSVAKETEAFF. In DNA, the CDR3 is TGTGCCAGCAGCGTAGCTAAGGAAACTGAAGCTTTCTTT.

In this sample, this clonotype turned up many times. V usage is TRBV28 and J usage is TRBJ2-7; TRBD1 might be the D (6 bases). The CDR3 contains 16 residues. The germline CDR1 and CDR2 sequences are MDHEN and SYDVKM. The V end was cut by 5 bases, the J end by 3 bases, with 20 bases between. CDR3 nucleotide sequence: TGTGCCAGCAGTACCCCTCTCCGGGACACAAACTACGAGCAGTACTTC. This codes for CASSTPLRDTNYEQYF.

The gene calls are TRBV5-4 and TRBJ1-2; no clear D gene. The CDR3 contains 14 residues. CDR1 and CDR2 from the germline V gene are SGHNT and YYREEE (reference sequence). V gave up 4 bases and J gave up 4 bases, with 14 bases separating them. This CDR3 is CASSPQTNLYGYTF. DNA of the CDR3: TGTGCCAGCAGCCCCCAGACAAATCTCTATGGCTACACCTTC.

This clonotype was detected ten times or more. V gene TRBV2 combines with J gene TRBJ2-1; 7 bases are a match to TRBD2. The length of the CDR3 is 15 residues. The V gene's germline CDR1 is SNHLY and CDR2 FYNNEI. Germline trimming cut 5 bases from V and 5 bases from J; bases unmatched to any gene: 9. The CDR3 spells CASSPGGVLNNEQFF. The CDR3 DNA reads TGTGCCAGCAGTCCGGGGGGAGTATTAAACAATGAGCAGTTCTTC.

The chain recombines TRBV4-1 with TRBJ2-7; 9 bases are a match to TRBD2. The ends lost 0 bases at V and 0 bases at J; junction bases unmatched: 6. The germline CDR1 and CDR2 sequences are MGHRA and YSYEKL. The CDR3 has 17 residues. CDR3 sequence: CASSQDSLAGSSYEQYF. CDR3 in DNA: TGCGCCAGCAGCCAAGATTCCCTAGCGGGATCCTCCTACGAGCAGTACTTC.

V and J are TRBV5-6 and TRBJ1-6; D not resolved. The CDR3 is 17 amino acids. Germline loops: CDR1 SGHDT, CDR2 YYEEEE. Trimming took off 4 bases at V and 1 base at J, with 15 bases between the two ends. CDR3 sequence: CASSPRAQVSYNSPLHF. CDR3 DNA sequence: TGTGCCAGCAGCCCACGAGCGCAGGTGTCCTATAATTCACCCCTCCACTTT.

At least ten counts were recorded for this clonotype. The V call is TRBV28, the J call TRBJ2-7; the D gene could be TRBD1 or TRBD2 (5 bases each). Germline CDR1 and CDR2: MDHEN and SYDVKM. This CDR3 has 14 residues. Trimming stripped 7 bases from V and 1 base from J, with 14 bases between. This chain's CDR3 is CASTSWGPSYEQYF. CDR3 DNA sequence: TGTGCCAGCACCTCCTGGGGACCTTCCTACGAGCAGTACTTC.

The chain couples TRBV15 to TRBJ2-3, with TRBD1 matching 8 bases. This CDR3 contains 15 residues. Germline CDR1 and CDR2: LNHNV and YYDKDF (reference sequence). With 5 bases clipped from V and 1 base from J, the junction kept 5 bases outside the gene matches. This CDR3 is CATSETRGRTDTQYF. In DNA, the CDR3 is TGTGCCACCAGCGAGACCAGGGGGCGCACAGATACGCAGTATTTT. The entire variable domain, with the rest obtained from reference TRBV15 and TRBJ2-3, is as follows: DAMVIQNPRYQVTQFGKPVTLSCSQTLNHNVMYWYQQKSSQAPKLLFHYYDKDFNNEADTPDNFQSRRPNTSFCFLDIRSPGLGDTAMYLCATSETRGRTDTQYFGPGTRLTVL.